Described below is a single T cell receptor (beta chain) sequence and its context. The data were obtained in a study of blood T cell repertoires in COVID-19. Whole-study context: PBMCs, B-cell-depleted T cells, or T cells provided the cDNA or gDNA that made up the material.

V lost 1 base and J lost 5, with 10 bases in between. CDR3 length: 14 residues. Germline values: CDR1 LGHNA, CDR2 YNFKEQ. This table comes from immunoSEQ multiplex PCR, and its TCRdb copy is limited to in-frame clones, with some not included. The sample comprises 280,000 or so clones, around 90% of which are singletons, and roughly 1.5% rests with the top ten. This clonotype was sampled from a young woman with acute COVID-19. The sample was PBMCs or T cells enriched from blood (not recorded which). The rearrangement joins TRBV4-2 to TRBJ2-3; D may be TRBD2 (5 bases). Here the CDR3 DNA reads TGTGCCAGCAGCCAAGGAGTTGGAGGAGATACGCAGTATTTT. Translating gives CASSQGVGGDTQYF.